This T cell receptor (beta chain) was found in a study of OX40 agonist ivuxolimab in advanced cancers. V dropped 0 bases and J dropped 4 bases, with 9 bases sitting between them. Germline-derived CDR1 and CDR2 are SGHNT and YYREEE (reference sequence). The CDR3 is made up of 14 amino acids. The data were produced by immunoSEQ multiplex PCR, yet TCRdb's version contains in-frame clones alone and is incomplete. The sample contains fewer than 100,000 clones, less than 85% of which appear only once. This clone was seen just once. The chain uses TRBV5-4 and TRBJ2-3; a possible D gene is TRBD1 (5 bases). The sequenced sample was CD4+ or CD8+ T cells sorted from blood, obtained in a trial of the OX40 agonist ivuxolimab. The origin of this receptor is an adult with an advanced solid tumor such as melanoma, head and neck, liver or kidney cancer. CDR3 DNA: TGTGCCAGCAGCTTGGTTACAGGCCCAGATACGCAGTATTTT. It codes for CASSLVTGPDTQYF.